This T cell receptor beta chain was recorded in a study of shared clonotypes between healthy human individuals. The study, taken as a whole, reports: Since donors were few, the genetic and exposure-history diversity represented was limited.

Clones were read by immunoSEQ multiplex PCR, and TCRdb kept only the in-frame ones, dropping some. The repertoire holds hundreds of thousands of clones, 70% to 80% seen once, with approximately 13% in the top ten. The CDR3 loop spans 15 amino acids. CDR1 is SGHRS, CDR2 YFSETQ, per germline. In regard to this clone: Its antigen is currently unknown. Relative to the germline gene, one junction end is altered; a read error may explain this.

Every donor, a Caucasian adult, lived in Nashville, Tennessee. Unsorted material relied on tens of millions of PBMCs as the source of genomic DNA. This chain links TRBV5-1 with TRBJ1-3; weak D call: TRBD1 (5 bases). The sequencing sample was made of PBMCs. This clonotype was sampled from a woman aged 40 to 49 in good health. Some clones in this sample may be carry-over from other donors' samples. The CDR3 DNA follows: TGCGCCAGCAGTTTGGGGCGAATCTCTGGAAACACCATATATTTT. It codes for CASSLGRISGNTIYF.